Shown below are 32 T cell receptor beta chains from a single sample sequenced in a study of vaccination effects on CD4 cells after COVID-19. ViraFEST assay sequencing came after antigen-specific CD4+ T cells were expanded with viral peptide pools. Scientists isolated CD4+ T cells after a roughly 10-day culture period ended. Prior SARS-CoV-2 infection was absent in the vaccine recipients, as shown by negative nucleocapsid antibodies. Sequencing was performed with immunoSEQ multiplex PCR; in TCRdb, only in-frame clones are kept and a portion is missing. The repertoire holds about 38,000 clones, with roughly two thirds as singletons. Their antigens are not known. The specimen was CD4+ T cells from PBMCs cultured with SARS-CoV-2 spike peptides, collected before COVID-19 vaccination. These receptors were obtained from a human donor who received a COVID-19 vaccine.

V usage is TRBV3-1 (or the pseudogene TRBV3-2) and J usage is TRBJ2-7; D might be TRBD2 (5 bases). Germline values: CDR1 LGHDT, CDR2 YNNKEL (reference sequence). This CDR3 comprises 16 residues. Trimming took 4 bases from V and 3 from J, leaving 19 bases between them. The CDR3 sequence is CASSPRGVLIGYEQYF. CDR3 nucleotides: TGTGCCAGCAGCCCTCGGGGAGTTCTTATAGGCTACGAGCAGTACTTC.

The chain couples TRBV6-8 to TRBJ2-3; a weak D match, TRBD1 (5 bases). This CDR3 is built from 13 residues. CDR1 and CDR2 from the germline V gene are MNHGY and SAAAGT. With 6 bases removed from V and 6 bases from J, the gap between germline ends came to 13 bases. CDR3 protein: CASRSRVTDTQYF. The CDR3 DNA reads TGTGCCAGCAGGTCCAGGGTCACGGATACGCAGTATTTT.

J is TRBJ1-5 and V is TRBV6-5, with 8 nucleotides matching TRBD1. CDR1 and CDR2 (germline): MNHEY, SVGAGI. After removal of 0 bases from V and 0 bases from J, the junction contained 1 base not matched to a gene. CDR3 size: 16 residues. In DNA form, the CDR3 reads TGTGCCAGCAGTTACTCCAGGGGGCATAGCAATCAGCCCCAGCATTTT. Translated: CASSYSRGHSNQPQHF.

CDR3 region: CASGKEGVLGREQYF. CDR3 DNA: TGTGCCAGCGGAAAGGAGGGGGTCTTGGGACGGGAGCAGTACTTC. This chain uses TRBV5-6 with TRBJ2-7, with D perhaps given as TRBD1 or TRBD2 (6 bases each). V was pared by 7 bases and J by 7 bases, with 24 bases between. The CDR3 length is 15 residues. Looked up from germline, CDR1 is SGHDT and CDR2 is YYEEEE.

This clone was found a few times. The chain employs TRBV6-2 or TRBV6-3 and TRBJ2-7; D might be TRBD2 (5 bases). Trimming removed 5 bases at V and 6 bases at J, with 20 bases between. This CDR3 spans 15 amino acids. Germline assignment: CDR1 MNHEY and CDR2 SVGEGT. CDR3 sequence (DNA): TGTGCCAGCAGTACCTCTAGGGCTGTGGGGAGCGAGCAGTACTTC. Translation: CASSTSRAVGSEQYF.

V is TRBV6-6 and J is TRBJ2-7; 9 bases match TRBD2. The CDR3 extends over 16 amino acids. With V trimmed by 4 bases and J by 5 bases, 12 bases remained unmatched. Germline CDR1 reads MNHNY; CDR2 reads SVGAGI (reference sequence). This CDR3 reads CASSSLAGVAPHEQYF. CDR3 sequence (DNA): TGTGCCAGCAGTTCGTTAGCGGGAGTTGCGCCCCACGAGCAGTACTTC.

The V call is TRBV10-3, the J call TRBJ2-3; 7 bases match TRBD2. Germline-derived CDR1 and CDR2 are ENHRY and SYGVKD. V lost 10 bases and J lost 0; bases outside the gene matches: 10. The CDR3 spans 15 residues. The CDR3 coding sequence is TGTGCCACTCGAAAGCGGGACTCTAGCACAGATACGCAGTATTTT. Its protein product is CATRKRDSSTDTQYF.

This clone has just one count. The chain uses TRBV2 and TRBJ1-5; weak D call: TRBD1 (6 bases). The CDR3 contains 14 residues. Trimming left V 1 base short and J 6 bases short, with 10 bases between. CDR1 is SNHLY and CDR2 is FYNNEI in the germline V gene. CDR3 DNA sequence: TGTGCCAGCAGTGAAGTATCAGGGGCTCAGCCCCAGCATTTT. Translated, it gives CASSEVSGAQPQHF.

The V gene is TRBV7-2, the J gene TRBJ1-6; the match to TRBD1 covers 9 bases. Unmatched junction bases numbered 13, after V lost 4 bases and J lost 6 bases. The CDR3 sequence is 18 residues long. Germline V lookup: CDR1 SGHTA, CDR2 FQGNSA. Here the CDR3 reads CASSSTIITGGPNSPLHF. The CDR3, as DNA: TGTGCCAGCAGCTCAACAATTATAACAGGGGGCCCTAATTCACCCCTCCACTTT.

In this sample, this clone turned up a few times. The chain uses TRBV7-9 and TRBJ1-2, with D perhaps matching TRBD1 (6 bases). In germline, CDR1 is SEHNR, CDR2 FQNEAQ (reference sequence). Deletions cut 5 bases from V and 5 bases from J, with 12 bases between. The CDR3 consists of 13 residues. In DNA, the CDR3 is TGTGCCAGCAGCCAGGGGTCGGGGTATGGCTACACCTTC. Translation gives CASSQGSGYGYTF.

The chain recombines TRBV29-1 with TRBJ2-7; possibly TRBD2 for D (5 bases). CDR1 and CDR2 (germline): SQVTM, ANQGSEA. V shed 3 bases and J shed 7 bases, with 19 bases lying between them. The CDR3 is 14 residues long. The CDR3 coding sequence is TGCAGCGTTGAGTACGGTTCGGGGTCTACGGAGCAGTACTTC. This translates into CSVEYGSGSTEQYF.

The chain uses TRBV28 and TRBJ2-3, with 7 bases that match TRBD1. Trimming removed 5 bases from V and 2 bases from J; junction bases left unmatched: 4. The length of the CDR3 is 14 residues. CDR1 and CDR2 (germline): MDHEN, SYDVKM. The CDR3 reads CASSRDSPTDTQYF. Here the CDR3 DNA reads TGTGCCAGCAGTCGGGACAGCCCCACAGATACGCAGTATTTT.

The sample holds one count of this clone. The J gene is TRBJ2-5, the V gene TRBV19; D is unresolved. The CDR3 covers 11 residues. Germline V lookup: CDR1 LNHDA, CDR2 SQIVND (reference sequence). V was cut by 4 bases and J by 4 bases, with 4 bases left in between. CDR3 nucleotides: TGTGCCAGTAGTAGAAGAGAGACCCAGTACTTC. Translation: CASSRRETQYF.

V and J are TRBV28 and TRBJ1-3; D gene uncertain. This CDR3 spans 17 amino acids. Germline V gene lookup returns CDR1 MDHEN and CDR2 SYDVKM. V dropped 1 base and J dropped 9 bases, with 22 bases sitting between them. This CDR3 is CASSLSADGVLWGTIYF. DNA of the CDR3: TGTGCCAGCAGTTTATCCGCGGACGGGGTTCTTTGGGGCACCATATATTTT.

The table lists this clone with a few counts. The chain carries TRBV28 and TRBJ1-1; 9 bases line up with TRBD1. J lost 4 bases, V lost 3 bases, and 3 bases had no gene match. CDR1 is MDHEN and CDR2 is SYDVKM in the germline V gene. The CDR3 is 14 amino acids. The chain's CDR3 is CASSFMDRGTEAFF. The CDR3 nucleotides are TGTGCCAGCAGTTTTATGGACAGGGGCACTGAAGCTTTCTTT.

V usage is TRBV7-8 and J usage is TRBJ1-4; 7 positions agree with TRBD1. Germline CDR1 SGHVS, CDR2 FQNEAQ. Losses at the gene ends were 5 bases for V and 3 bases for J; bases not matched to a gene: 3. This CDR3 comprises 14 residues. The CDR3 spells CASSATGANEKLFF. CDR3 DNA: TGTGCCAGCAGCGCCACAGGGGCTAATGAAAAACTGTTTTTT.

This clone appeared a few times. The gene calls are TRBV10-3 and TRBJ2-3; D may be TRBD2 (7 bases). The V gene's germline CDR1 is ENHRY and CDR2 SYGVKD. The CDR3 length is 16 residues. The V and J ends lost 0 bases and 3 bases respectively, with 13 bases between them. The CDR3 region is CAISESRGARTDTQYF. CDR3 sequence (DNA): TGTGCCATCAGTGAGTCTCGGGGGGCGAGAACAGATACGCAGTATTTT.

The rearrangement joins TRBV5-8 to TRBJ2-2, with D perhaps assigned TRBD1 or TRBD2 (5 bases each). Deletions cut 3 bases from V and 6 bases from J, with 12 bases between. This CDR3 has 14 residues. Germline values: CDR1 SGHTS, CDR2 YDEGEE. The CDR3 reads CASSYLLGAGELFF. The CDR3 DNA sequence: TGTGCCAGCAGCTACCTACTAGGGGCCGGGGAGCTGTTTTTT.

J is TRBJ2-3 and V is TRBV4-1, with 9 bases identical to TRBD2. V gave up 0 bases and J gave up 2 bases; unmatched junction bases: 6. The CDR3 spans 17 residues. From germline, CDR1 is MGHRA and CDR2 YSYEKL. The CDR3 here is CASSQEPSGANTDTQYF. CDR3 DNA sequence: TGCGCCAGCAGCCAAGAGCCTAGCGGGGCCAACACAGATACGCAGTATTTT.

V gene TRBV7-8 combines with J gene TRBJ2-6, with no clear D. V lost 4 bases to trimming and J lost 6 bases, with 16 bases between them. Germline V gene sequence: CDR1 SGHVS, CDR2 FQNEAQ. The CDR3 runs to 16 residues. This CDR3 reads CASSSGPGPPANVLTF. CDR3 in DNA: TGTGCCAGCAGCTCCGGCCCCGGGCCCCCGGCCAACGTCCTGACTTTC.

The gene calls are TRBV28 and TRBJ1-5, with 8 positions matching TRBD1. Germline-derived CDR1 and CDR2 are MDHEN and SYDVKM. The CDR3 loop spans 14 amino acids. The V and J ends lost 8 bases and 7 bases, in that order; junction bases with no gene match: 10. The CDR3: CASGATGVRQPQHF. In DNA, the CDR3 is TGTGCCAGCGGGGCGACAGGGGTAAGGCAGCCCCAGCATTTT. The whole variable domain, remainder taken from reference TRBV28 and TRBJ1-5, is DVKVTQSSRYLVKRTGEKVFLECVQDMDHENMFWYRQDPGLGLRLIYFSYDVKMKEKGDIPEGYSVSREKKERFSLILESASTNQTSMYLCASGATGVRQPQHFGDGTRLSIL.

The J gene is TRBJ1-4, the V gene TRBV9; no clear D. This CDR3 region has 15 residues. V shed 0 bases and J shed 8 bases, with 14 bases lying between them. Germline V gene sequence: CDR1 SGDLS, CDR2 YYNGEE. The CDR3 DNA reads TGTGCCAGCAGCGTAGAAGTAGGGCGAAGCGAAAAACTGTTTTTT. Amino acid sequence: CASSVEVGRSEKLFF.

This sequence joins TRBV28 and TRBJ2-5; 7 bases fit TRBD2. Germline values: CDR1 MDHEN, CDR2 SYDVKM. This CDR3 comprises 13 residues. The junction had 5 bases not matched to a gene; V was cut back by 5 bases and J by 5 bases. CDR3 residues: CASSTTSSETQYF. CDR3 nucleotides: TGTGCCAGCAGTACGACTAGCTCGGAGACCCAGTACTTC.

The rearrangement uses TRBV12-5 and TRBJ1-5; perhaps TRBD1 as D (5 bases). CDR3 length: 16 amino acids. CDR1 and CDR2 (germline): LGHNT, FRNRAP. The V end lost 1 base, the J end lost 0 bases, and 10 bases lay between the germline ends. For the CDR3, the DNA is TGTGCTAGTGGTTTGGGGCAGGGCCTTAGCAATCAGCCCCAGCATTTT. It is translated as CASGLGQGLSNQPQHF.

The V call is TRBV28, the J call TRBJ2-7; 8 bases are a match to TRBD1. CDR1 and CDR2 from the germline V gene are MDHEN and SYDVKM. This CDR3 is built from 14 residues. V lost 6 bases and J lost 4; bases outside the gene matches: 8. This CDR3 reads CASRGQETSYEQYF. The CDR3 DNA is TGTGCCAGCAGGGGACAGGAAACTTCATACGAGCAGTACTTC.

This chain uses TRBV12-5 with TRBJ2-2; tentatively, D is TRBD2 (5 bases). The CDR3 has 15 amino acids. Per the germline V gene, CDR1 is LGHNT and CDR2 is FRNRAP. The V and J ends lost 0 bases and 7 bases respectively, with 12 bases between them. CDR3 protein: CASGLVIRGSGELFF. The CDR3, as DNA: TGTGCTAGTGGTTTGGTAATTCGGGGTAGCGGGGAGCTGTTTTTT.

This clone has just a few counts. This chain links TRBV4-3 with TRBJ1-1, with D possibly TRBD1 on 6 matching bases. The V end was cut by 2 bases, the J end by 7 bases, with 14 bases between. The CDR3 runs 14 residues. Germline V gene lookup returns CDR1 LGHNA and CDR2 YSLEER. Here the CDR3 reads CASSQSPGVGEAFF. The CDR3 DNA reads TGCGCCAGCAGCCAATCCCCAGGGGTGGGTGAAGCTTTCTTT.

The V and J genes are TRBV28 and TRBJ2-7, with no clear D. This CDR3 contains 13 residues. The germline V gene encodes CDR1 MDHEN and CDR2 SYDVKM. Deletions cut 3 bases from V and 0 bases from J, with 6 bases between. The CDR3 is CASSFGFSYEQYF. The CDR3 DNA reads TGTGCCAGCAGTTTTGGGTTCTCCTACGAGCAGTACTTC.

The chain uses TRBV4-3 and TRBJ2-5, with D hard to call. CDR1 LGHNA and CDR2 YSLEER come from the germline V gene. Trimming cost V 4 bases and J 5 bases, with 14 bases left between them. The CDR3 is 14 amino acids. CDR3 in amino acids: CASSPSPGGETQYF. CDR3 DNA: TGCGCCAGCAGCCCCAGCCCCGGTGGGGAGACCCAGTACTTC.

The rearrangement joins TRBV9 to TRBJ2-1; possibly TRBD1 or TRBD2 for D (5 bases each). Germline CDR1 SGDLS, CDR2 YYNGEE. The CDR3 has 14 amino acids. V dropped 4 bases and J dropped 9 bases, with 17 bases sitting between them. The CDR3 here is CASSTRAGGGEQFF. The CDR3 nucleotides read TGTGCCAGCAGCACCCGGGCCGGTGGGGGTGAGCAGTTCTTC.

The chain couples TRBV29-1 to TRBJ2-2; the D gene is possibly TRBD1 (5 bases). CDR1 is SQVTM and CDR2 is ANQGSEA in the germline V gene. Trimming shortened V by 6 bases and J by 6 bases, and 11 bases separated the two germline ends. This CDR3 region has 12 residues. CDR3 in DNA: TGCAGCGTCGATCAGGGTGCCGGGGAGCTGTTTTTT. This translates into CSVDQGAGELFF.

The rearrangement uses TRBV19 and TRBJ2-3, with 10 bases identical to TRBD1. The germline V gene has CDR1 LNHDA and CDR2 SQIVND (reference sequence). This CDR3 spans 15 amino acids. The V and J ends lost 8 bases and 2 bases, in that order; junction bases with no gene match: 7. The CDR3 loop reads CASAPGTGDTDTQYF. For the CDR3, the DNA is TGTGCCAGTGCACCCGGGACAGGGGACACAGATACGCAGTATTTT.